This T cell receptor beta chain derives from a study of blood T cell repertoires in COVID-19. The data were produced by immunoSEQ multiplex PCR, yet TCRdb's version contains in-frame clones alone and is incomplete. Among 30,000 to 40,000 clones listed, around 87% were seen once. This clone was picked up one time. The sequence came from a man in his 70s with acute or convalescent COVID-19. The sequenced sample consisted of peripheral blood.

CDR3 region: CASSLGGENIQYF. The CDR3 DNA reads TGTGCCAGTAGTCTGGGGGGGGAAAACATTCAGTACTTC. V gene TRBV19 combines with J gene TRBJ2-4; 7 bases map to TRBD2. V gave up 5 bases and J gave up 5 bases; unmatched junction bases: 3. This CDR3 region has 13 residues. CDR1 LNHDA and CDR2 SQIVND come from the germline V gene (reference sequence).